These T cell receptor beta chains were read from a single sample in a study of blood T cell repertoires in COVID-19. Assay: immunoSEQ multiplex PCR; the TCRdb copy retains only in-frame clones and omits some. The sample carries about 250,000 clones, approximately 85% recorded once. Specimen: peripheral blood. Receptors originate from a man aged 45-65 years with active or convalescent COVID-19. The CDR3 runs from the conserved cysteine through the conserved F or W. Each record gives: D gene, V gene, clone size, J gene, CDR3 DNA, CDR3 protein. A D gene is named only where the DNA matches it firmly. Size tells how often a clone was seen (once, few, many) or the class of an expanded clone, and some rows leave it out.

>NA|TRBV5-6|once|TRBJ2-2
TGTGCCAGCAGCTTGAATGTAGGGGCGGCGTTTTTT
CASSLNVGAAFF
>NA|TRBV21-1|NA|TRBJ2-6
TGTGCCAGCAGCAGCCCCGGGTACTCTGGGGCCAACGTCCTGACTTTC
CASSSPGYSGANVLTF
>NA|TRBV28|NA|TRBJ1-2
TGTGCCAGCAGACGTCCAGGTCAGGTCTATGGCTACACCTTC
CASRRPGQVYGYTF
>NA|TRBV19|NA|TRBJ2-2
TGTGCCAGTAGTGCTCGGGTGACCACTGGGGAGCTGTTTTTT
CASSARVTTGELFF
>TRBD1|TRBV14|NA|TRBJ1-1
TGTGCCAGCAGCCATTGGACAGGGGGCGGTGGGGCTTTCTTT
CASSHWTGGGGAFF
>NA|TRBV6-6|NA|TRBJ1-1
TGTGCCAGCAGTCAACAGGGCTCAGGTACCACTGAAGCTTTCTTT
CASSQQGSGTTEAFF
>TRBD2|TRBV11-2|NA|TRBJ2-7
TGTGCCAGCAGCTTCGCCCGGACTAGCGGGAGTTTATACGAGCAGTACTTC
CASSFARTSGSLYEQYF
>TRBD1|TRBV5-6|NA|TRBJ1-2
TGTGCCAGCAGCTTTTCGGGACAGCCCTATGGCTACACCTTC
CASSFSGQPYGYTF
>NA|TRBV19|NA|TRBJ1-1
TGTGCCAGTAGTATTTATGACCCGGGGAGGGACACTGAAGCTTTCTTT
CASSIYDPGRDTEAFF
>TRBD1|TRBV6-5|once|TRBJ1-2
TGTGCCAGCAAATTGACAGGGGCGGGTGGCTACACCTTC
CASKLTGAGGYTF
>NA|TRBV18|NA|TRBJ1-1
TGTGCCAGCTCACGTGGCGGGACTAACACTGAAGCTTTCTTT
CASSRGGTNTEAFF
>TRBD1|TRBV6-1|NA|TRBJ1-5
TGTGCCAGCAGTGAAGCCTTGGACAGGGGGGGGAATCAGCCCCAGCATTTT
CASSEALDRGGNQPQHF
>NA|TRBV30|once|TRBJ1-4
TGTGCCTGGAGTGATCCCGGTGAAAAACTGTTTTTT
CAWSDPGEKLFF
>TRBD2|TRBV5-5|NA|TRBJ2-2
TGTGCCAGCAGCTTGGCCGGATCCGGGGGACTAGCGTATACCGGGGAGCTGTTTTTT
CASSLAGSGGLAYTGELFF
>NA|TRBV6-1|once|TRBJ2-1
TGTGCCAGCCTGAACAGCTCCTACAATGAGCAGTTCTTC
CASLNSSYNEQFF
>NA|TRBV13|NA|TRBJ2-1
TGTGCCAGCAGCTTCCAACGGCTTCGGGATGAGCAGTTCTTC
CASSFQRLRDEQFF
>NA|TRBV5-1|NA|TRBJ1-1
TGCGCCAGCAGCTCGAACCAGGGGAACACTGAAGCTTTCTTT
CASSSNQGNTEAFF
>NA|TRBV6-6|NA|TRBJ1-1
TGTGCCAGCAGGGAGAGAACTGAAGCTTTCTTT
CASRERTEAFF
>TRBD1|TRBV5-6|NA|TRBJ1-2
TGTGCCAGCAGCTCGGGACAGGGGAACTATGGCTACACCTTC
CASSSGQGNYGYTF
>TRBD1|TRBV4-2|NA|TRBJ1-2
TGTGCCAGCAGCCACCGGACAGGGGGGAGTAACTATGGCTACACCTTC
CASSHRTGGSNYGYTF
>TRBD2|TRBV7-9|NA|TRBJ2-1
TGTGCCAGCAGCTTATTAGCGGGAGGCTACAATGAGCAGTTCTTC
CASSLLAGGYNEQFF
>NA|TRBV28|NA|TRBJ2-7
TGTGCCAGCAGTTCGACTACCCCCTACGAGCAGTACTTC
CASSSTTPYEQYF
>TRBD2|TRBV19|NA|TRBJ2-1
TGTGCCAGTACGAAGGCGGGCGTTGGCGGGAGGGCCCTCAATGAGCAGTTCTTC
CASTKAGVGGRALNEQFF
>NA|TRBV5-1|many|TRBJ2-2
TGCGCCAGCAGCTTGGGTATTTTGAGACAGCCCTCGAACACCGGGGAGCTGTTTTTT
CASSLGILRQPSNTGELFF
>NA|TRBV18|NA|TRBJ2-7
TGTGCCAGCTCATGGGTAGGGGCCTACGAGCAGTACTTC
CASSWVGAYEQYF
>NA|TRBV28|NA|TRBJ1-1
TGTGCCAGCAGCCATTCGGTGAACACTGAAGCTTTCTTT
CASSHSVNTEAFF
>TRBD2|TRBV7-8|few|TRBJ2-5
TGTGCCAGCAGCCCCGAACGGTTGGGACTAGCGGGTAAAGCCGGGGGGGCCCAGTACTTC
CASSPERLGLAGKAGGAQYF
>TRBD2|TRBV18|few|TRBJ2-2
TGTGCCAGCTCACCACCACTAGCGGGGGGAGAGAACACCGGGGAGCTGTTTTTT
CASSPPLAGGENTGELFF
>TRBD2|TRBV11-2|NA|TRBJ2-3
TGTGCCAGCAGCTTGACTAGCGGGAGATTAGATACGCAGTATTTT
CASSLTSGRLDTQYF
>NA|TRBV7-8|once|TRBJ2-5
TGTGCCAGCAGCTTGCTCAGACAAGAGACCCAGTACTTC
CASSLLRQETQYF
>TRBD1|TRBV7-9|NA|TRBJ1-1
TGTGCCAGCAGCTTGGGACAGGGGGAGGCTGAAGCTTTCTTT
CASSLGQGEAEAFF
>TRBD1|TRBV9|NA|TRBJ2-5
TGTGCCAGCAGCGTAGCCGGGACAGGGGTGCAAGAGACCCAGTACTTC
CASSVAGTGVQETQYF
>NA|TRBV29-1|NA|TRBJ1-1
TGCAGCGTTTATAACAGCCAGAACACTGAAGCTTTCTTT
CSVYNSQNTEAFF
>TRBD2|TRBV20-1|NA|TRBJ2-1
TGCAGTGCCAGTGGTGTAGCCAGCGGGAGAAACACCTACAATGAGCAGTTCTTC
CSASGVASGRNTYNEQFF
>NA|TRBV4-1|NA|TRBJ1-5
TGCGCCAGCAGCCAAGAATGGCAGCAGACAATTAGCAATCAGCCCCAGCATTTT
CASSQEWQQTISNQPQHF
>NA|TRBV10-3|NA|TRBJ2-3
TGTGCCATCAGTGAGTCGAGCGGCACAGATACGCAGTATTTT
CAISESSGTDTQYF
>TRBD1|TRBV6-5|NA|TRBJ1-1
TGTGCCAGCAGCGCGGACAGGGGGCGCGGTTTGGCTTTCTTT
CASSADRGRGLAFF
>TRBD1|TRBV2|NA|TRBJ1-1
TGTGCCAGCAGAGGGACAGGGACTGAAGCTCTCTTT
CASRGTGTEALF
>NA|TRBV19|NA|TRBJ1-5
TGTGCCAGTAGCCCTCCGGGGGGCCGGGGTCAGCCCCAGCATTTT
CASSPPGGRGQPQHF
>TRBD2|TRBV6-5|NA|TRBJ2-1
TGTGCCAGCCGCGGGAGGGGGTCCTACAATGAGCAGTTCTTC
CASRGRGSYNEQFF
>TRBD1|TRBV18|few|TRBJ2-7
TGTGCCAGCGCGGGACAGGGGGTAGCGGGAAGCCACGAGCAGTACTTC
CASAGQGVAGSHEQYF
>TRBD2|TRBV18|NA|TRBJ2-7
TGTGCCAGCTCACCATTCTTCGTTAGCGGGAGTAGCGAGCAGTACTTC
CASSPFFVSGSSEQYF
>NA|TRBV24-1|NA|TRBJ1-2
TGTGCCACCAGTGACCCGTCAGCTAACTATGGCTACACCTTC
CATSDPSANYGYTF
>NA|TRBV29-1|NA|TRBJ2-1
TGCAGCTCGGGGCGCTCCTCCTACAATGAGCAGTTCTTC
CSSGRSSYNEQFF
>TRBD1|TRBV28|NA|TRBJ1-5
TGTGCCAGCAGTTCCTCCGGGACAGGGACTCAGCCCCAGCATTTT
CASSSSGTGTQPQHF
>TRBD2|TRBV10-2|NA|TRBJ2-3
TGCGCCAGCAGGAGGGATCCGGGACTAGCGGGCACAGATACGCAGTATTTT
CASRRDPGLAGTDTQYF
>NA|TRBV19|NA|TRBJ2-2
TGTGCCAGTAACCCGTCCAGGAACACCGGGGAGCTGTTTTTT
CASNPSRNTGELFF